Given below is one T cell receptor beta chain in context. Its target antigen remains unknown. The record has no base qualities; no much larger clone is one base away. This record comes from a study of cytomegalovirus exposure and HLA in healthy donors (dated by TCRdb to about 2017). Turning to the overall study: According to a later analysis, one platform produced both the approximately 110 validation repertoires and the approximately 670 repertoires of the first cohort. The aim of the study was to test whether cataloging public T cell receptors could identify signatures of past pathogen exposure. A separate validation cohort of approximately 130 different subjects was used in addition to the roughly 670-subject first cohort. To predict cytomegalovirus infection status, the study brought together high-throughput TCR immunosequencing, statistical association of individual TCRs with disease status, and machine learning. Broader findings and caveats from the paper: The authors suggested that the approach could potentially be generalized to other disease states and immunological phenotypes. Across donors, most TCR sequences were observed very rarely, whereas some public TCRs were present in many individuals. Of the cluster scores, roughly 95% were above 0 in a later analysis, which found that TCRs clustered in the first cohort also tended to co-occur in the 120 validation repertoires. All 120 or so repertoires were used to score co-occurrence in the validation cohort in a later analysis, because that analysis had no HLA typing for the cohort. The study listed over 150 TCR beta chains as associated with cytomegalovirus. Cytomegalovirus status was reported to be diagnosed by the classifier with high specificity and sensitivity in both the original and validation cohorts. A few of the identified cytomegalovirus-associated TCR beta chains were confirmed in vitro to be specific for cytomegalovirus antigens.

The donors belonged to the validation cohort of around 120 subjects, which was separate from the roughly 700-subject first cohort. The CDR3 contains 12 residues, cysteine and phenylalanine counted. The entry retains the CDR3 DNA only, 36 bases that are in frame from base 1. The junction shows trimming of 1 base on V and 8 bases on J, plus 6 bases between the germline ends. CDR1 and CDR2 were assigned from the germline V gene as SGHVS and FQNEAQ. The library was built by means of the immunoSEQ multiplex PCR assay. In the authors' own workflow: A statistical classification framework was developed to diagnose cytomegalovirus status using the catalog of TCR beta chain sequences. Imported from immuneACCESS, the table was reduced by TCRdb to in-frame sequences with V and J called. These copies leave out some clones; in studies compared against another copy, an unresolved V gene accounts for under half, and the cause of the remainder is not known. V and J calls and clone size come straight from that table; D and trimming were deduced from the DNA. Counted in this sample were some 330,000 clones; around 86% of them appeared once. The ten largest clones represent about 0.91% of the sample.

The V and J segments used are TRBV7-8 and TRBJ1-5; too little of a D gene remains to name it. The specimen sequenced was PBMCs. This clonotype was obtained from a woman in her late teens or twenties in good health and CMV-seronegative. The sequenced DNA is TGTGCCAGCAGCTTAGACTCGGAGCCCCAGCATTTT. It codes for CASSLDSEPQHF.